This entry is about one T cell receptor (beta chain). Per the study methods: Amplification of reference gene primers provided the estimated nucleated cell counts. The repertoire was sequenced with immunoSEQ multiplex PCR; TCRdb's copy has only in-frame clones and lacks some. The V and J calls and clone size are taken from that table; D and trimming were inferred from the DNA. Of under 150,000 clones in the sample, more than 70% were seen once. These data originate in a study of blood T cell repertoires in COVID-19. Study information: Collection of acute and convalescent COVID-19 samples took place in the United States, Italy and Spain. The cDNA or gDNA used as material had been derived from T cells, B-cell-depleted T cells, or PBMCs.

Seattle patients were enrolled during active infection and followed longitudinally. Sequencing was performed on peripheral blood. This clonotype originated in an older woman with COVID-19, enrolled during active disease.

The CDR3 protein is CASSFPWTGGTGELFF. The DNA for the CDR3 is TGTGCCAGCAGCTTCCCCTGGACAGGGGGGACCGGGGAGCTGTTTTTT. The gene calls are TRBV7-9 and TRBJ2-2; TRBD1 aligns across 10 bases. Germline CDR1 is SEHNR and CDR2 is FQNEAQ (reference sequence). The CDR3 is 16 amino acids. After removal of 3 bases from V and 5 bases from J, the junction contained 6 bases not matched to a gene. The entire variable domain, with the rest obtained from reference TRBV7-9 and TRBJ2-2, is as follows: DTGVSQNPRHKITKRGQNVTFRCDPISEHNRLYWYRQTLGQGPEFLTYFQNEAQLEKSRLLSDRFSAERPKGSFSTLEIQRTEQGDSAMYLCASSFPWTGGTGELFFGEGSRLTVL.